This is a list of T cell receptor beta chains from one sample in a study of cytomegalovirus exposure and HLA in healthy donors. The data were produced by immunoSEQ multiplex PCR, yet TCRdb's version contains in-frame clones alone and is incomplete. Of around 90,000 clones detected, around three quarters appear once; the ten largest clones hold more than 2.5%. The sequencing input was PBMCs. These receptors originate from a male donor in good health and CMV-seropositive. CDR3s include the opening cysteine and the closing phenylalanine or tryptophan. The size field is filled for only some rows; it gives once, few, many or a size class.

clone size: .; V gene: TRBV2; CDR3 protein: CASTKGAGWAEKLFF
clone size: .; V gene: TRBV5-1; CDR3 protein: CASRPPGGAPTYEQYF
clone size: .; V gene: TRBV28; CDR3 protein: CASSSAGSNTEAFF
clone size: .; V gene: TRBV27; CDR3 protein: CASSSTANYGYTF
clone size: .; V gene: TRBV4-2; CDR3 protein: CASSQETGTAYGYTF
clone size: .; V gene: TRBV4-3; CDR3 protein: CASSQDSGYGYTF
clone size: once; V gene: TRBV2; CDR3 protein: CASSGLAGTETQYF
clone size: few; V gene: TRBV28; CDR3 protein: CASSLTSWAGVYNEQFF
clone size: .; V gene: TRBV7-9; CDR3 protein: CASSLGSASSYNEQFF
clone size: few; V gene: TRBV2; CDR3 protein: CASMSYRGMNTEAFF
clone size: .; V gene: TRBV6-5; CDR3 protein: CASSSLKGSNEKLFF
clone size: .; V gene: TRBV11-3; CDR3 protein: CASSGRGSAILSPLHF
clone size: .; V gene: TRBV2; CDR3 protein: CASRVTGDPFF
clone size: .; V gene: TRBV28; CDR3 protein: CASSSGPGTAYGYTF
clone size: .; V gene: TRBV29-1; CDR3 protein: CSVHWTETNSPLHF
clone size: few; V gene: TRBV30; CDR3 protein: CAWLDSNTEAFF
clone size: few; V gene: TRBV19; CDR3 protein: CASLDRGRTEAFF
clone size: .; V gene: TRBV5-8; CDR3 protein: CAPESGLWGTDTQYF
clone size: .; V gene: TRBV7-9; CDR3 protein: CASSPHADRGIYGYTF
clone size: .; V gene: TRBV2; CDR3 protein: CASRLGGNEQYF
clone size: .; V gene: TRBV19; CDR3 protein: CASRGGSYEQYF
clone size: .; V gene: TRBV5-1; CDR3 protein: CASSKGHENTEAFF
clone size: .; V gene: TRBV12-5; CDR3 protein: CASGSTLGGTSYNEQFF